These 13 T cell receptor beta chains were all obtained from the same sample, sequenced in a study of siplizumab effects on memory and regulatory T cells. TCRdb's copy holds only in-frame clones and misses some; the assay was immunoSEQ multiplex PCR. In the table there are approximately 84,000 clones, 95% of which are singletons. The sequenced sample consisted of CD8+ T cells sorted from blood. These receptors were obtained from a human donor in good health.

The chain links TRBV12-5 to TRBJ2-3, with D hard to call. Per the germline V gene, CDR1 is LGHNT and CDR2 is FRNRAP. Trimming stripped 4 bases from V and 1 base from J, with 12 bases between. CDR3 length equals 15 residues. In nucleotides, the CDR3 is TGTGCTAGTGGTTCCCTAGGTGCTGGCACAGATACGCAGTATTTT. Its protein is CASGSLGAGTDTQYF.

V usage is TRBV19 and J usage is TRBJ2-1; TRBD2 might be the D (5 bases). The CDR3 is 14 amino acids. Germline values: CDR1 LNHDA, CDR2 SQIVND (reference sequence). The V gene lost 6 bases and the J gene lost 8 bases, with 17 bases spanning the gap. DNA for the CDR3: TGTGCCAGTAGCCCTAGCAGCCCTGGGGATGAGCAGTTCTTC. Translation gives CASSPSSPGDEQFF.

The chain uses TRBV27 and TRBJ1-2; D unresolved. The V end was cut by 5 bases, the J end by 0 bases, with 13 bases between. The germline CDR1 and CDR2 sequences are MNHEY and SMNVEV (reference sequence). This CDR3 is 15 amino acids long. CDR3 nucleotides: TGTGCCAGCAGTCCCAGAGGCGGGGCTAACTATGGCTACACCTTC. Protein: CASSPRGGANYGYTF.

This clone rates as medium-sized. This sequence joins TRBV5-4 and TRBJ1-1; D perhaps matches TRBD1 (5 bases). With 2 bases removed from V and 0 bases from J, the gap between germline ends came to 11 bases. Germline loops: CDR1 SGHNT, CDR2 YYREEE (reference sequence). This CDR3 has 15 amino acids. The CDR3 loop reads CASSFRQSLNTEAFF. The CDR3 nucleotides read TGTGCCAGCAGCTTTCGACAGAGTTTGAACACTGAAGCTTTCTTT.

This clone was counted once. The chain has TRBV9 and TRBJ2-3, with D uncertain. Germline V CDR1 and CDR2: SGDLS, YYNGEE. This CDR3 has 15 residues. Trimming removed 0 bases at V and 1 base at J, with 9 bases between. As DNA, the CDR3 is TGTGCCAGCAGCGTAGAAAGGTCCGGCACAGATACGCAGTATTTT. This translates into CASSVERSGTDTQYF.

The chain has TRBV6-1 and TRBJ1-2; 7 nucleotides align to TRBD1. In germline, CDR1 is MNHNS, CDR2 SASEGT. The CDR3 is 14 amino acids. Trimming at V came to 3 bases and at J to 6 bases, leaving 7 bases not matched to a gene. The CDR3 sequence is CASSDMGQMHGYTF. DNA of the CDR3: TGTGCCAGCAGTGACATGGGACAGATGCATGGCTACACCTTC.

V and J are TRBV27 and TRBJ2-5; 12 bases are shared with TRBD2. The CDR3 is made up of 17 amino acids. V lost 6 bases and J lost 2; bases outside the gene matches: 10. CDR1 MNHEY and CDR2 SMNVEV come from the germline V gene (reference sequence). The CDR3 loop reads CASRSGTSGPYQETQYF. The CDR3 region has the DNA TGTGCCAGCAGATCCGGGACTAGCGGGCCCTATCAAGAGACCCAGTACTTC.

V is TRBV9 and J is TRBJ1-2, with 11 bases matching TRBD1. The CDR3 consists of 16 residues. With V trimmed by 3 bases and J by 1 base, 5 bases remained unmatched. Germline V gives CDR1 SGDLS, CDR2 YYNGEE. The CDR3 here is CASSEGTGGNNYGYTF. In DNA form, the CDR3 reads TGTGCCAGCAGCGAGGGGACAGGGGGTAATAACTATGGCTACACCTTC.

This chain connects TRBV27 to TRBJ1-5; D is ambiguous. The CDR3 spans 13 residues. In germline, CDR1 is MNHEY, CDR2 SMNVEV (reference sequence). Trimming took off 3 bases at V and 5 bases at J, with 8 bases between the two ends. Written as DNA, the CDR3 is TGTGCCAGCAGTTTTGCTGGGGATCAGCCCCAGCATTTT. Residues: CASSFAGDQPQHF.

The chain carries TRBV7-9 and TRBJ2-7; D is possibly TRBD1 (6 bases). V was pared by 2 bases and J by 0 bases, with 8 bases between. The length of the CDR3 is 14 residues. Germline lookup yields CDR1 SEHNR and CDR2 FQNEAQ (reference sequence). The DNA for the CDR3 is TGTGCCAGCAGCTTAACAGGGAACTCCTACGAGCAGTACTTC. This gives the protein CASSLTGNSYEQYF.

The chain links TRBV14 to TRBJ2-2, with D possibly being TRBD2 (5 bases). CDR1 and CDR2 (germline): SGHDN, FVKESK. CDR3 length: 15 residues. The V end lost 2 bases, the J end lost 8 bases, and 15 bases lay between the germline ends. The CDR3 reads CASSQPGILRGELFF. CDR3 in DNA: TGTGCCAGCAGCCAACCCGGGATCTTAAGGGGGGAGCTGTTTTTT.

The chain links TRBV7-6 to TRBJ2-5; TRBD2 aligns across 7 bases. The CDR3 consists of 13 residues. Germline V gene lookup returns CDR1 SGHVS and CDR2 FNYEAQ. After removal of 8 bases from V and 2 bases from J, the junction contained 5 bases not matched to a gene. CDR3 residues: CASGQRGQETQYF. The CDR3 nucleotides read TGTGCCAGCGGCCAGCGGGGTCAAGAGACCCAGTACTTC.

This clone was found once. The genes are TRBV21-1 and TRBJ2-1. TRBV21-1 is given as a pseudogene. The CDR3 covers 14 residues. The CDR3 here is CASSKAPEYNEQFF. CDR3 bases: TGTGCCAGCAGCAAAGCCCCGGAATACAATGAGCAGTTCTTC.